The 5 T cell receptor beta chains listed next were all sequenced from one sample in a study of blood T cell repertoires in COVID-19. Measured with immunoSEQ multiplex PCR; TCRdb has only the in-frame clones, and not every one. The sample has 190,000 or so clones; more than 80% are singletons. The sequencing input was PBMCs or T cells enriched from blood (not recorded which). These receptors were obtained from a man aged 25-40 years who had recovered from COVID-19.

This chain links TRBV10-2 with TRBJ2-3; 8 positions match TRBD1. CDR3 size: 17 residues. Trimming removed 6 bases from V and 3 bases from J; junction bases left unmatched: 14. Germline CDR1 and CDR2: WSHSY and SAAADI. Here the CDR3 reads CASRSGQGLVLTDTQYF. In DNA, the CDR3 is TGCGCCAGCAGAAGTGGACAGGGTCTGGTTCTAACAGATACGCAGTATTTT.

The chain joins TRBV19 to TRBJ1-1; D is unresolved. This CDR3 region has 15 residues. CDR1 and CDR2 from the germline V gene are LNHDA and SQIVND (reference sequence). V was trimmed by 4 bases and J by 4 bases, leaving 16 bases between them. CDR3 coding DNA: TGTGCCAGTAGTACCTCCTTTGAGAAGAGCACTGAAGCTTTCTTT. Protein product: CASSTSFEKSTEAFF.

V usage is TRBV5-8 and J usage is TRBJ1-1; tentative D call: TRBD1 (5 bases). The CDR3 sequence is 14 residues long. In germline, CDR1 is SGHTS, CDR2 YDEGEE. V lost 6 bases to trimming and J lost 3 bases, with 15 bases between them. CDR3 region: CASTEEAGDTEAFF. The DNA for the CDR3 is TGTGCCAGCACCGAAGAGGCGGGGGACACTGAAGCTTTCTTT.

This clone was picked up a small number of times. CDR3 sequence reads: CASSPGTAYREQYF. The CDR3 nucleotides are TGTGCCAGCTCACCCGGGACAGCGTACCGCGAGCAGTACTTC. The chain combines TRBV18 with TRBJ2-7; 7 bases match TRBD1. V gave up 3 bases and J gave up 6 bases; unmatched junction bases: 8. There are 14 residues in the CDR3. Germline V gene lookup returns CDR1 KGHSH and CDR2 LQKENI. Combining the CDR3 with reference TRBV18 and TRBJ2-7 gives the whole variable domain NAGVMQNPRHLVRRRGQEARLRCSPMKGHSHVYWYRQLPEEGLKFMVYLQKENIIDESGMPKERFSAEFPKEGPSILRIQQVVRGDSAAYFCASSPGTAYREQYFGPGTRLTVT.

The V gene is TRBV5-6, the J gene TRBJ1-2, with D maybe TRBD1 (5 bases). Deletions cut 0 bases from V and 6 bases from J, with 9 bases between. CDR1 is SGHDT, CDR2 YYEEEE, per germline. The CDR3 has 13 amino acids. This CDR3 is CASSLGQSHGYTF. The DNA of the CDR3 is TGTGCCAGCAGCTTGGGACAGAGTCATGGCTACACCTTC.